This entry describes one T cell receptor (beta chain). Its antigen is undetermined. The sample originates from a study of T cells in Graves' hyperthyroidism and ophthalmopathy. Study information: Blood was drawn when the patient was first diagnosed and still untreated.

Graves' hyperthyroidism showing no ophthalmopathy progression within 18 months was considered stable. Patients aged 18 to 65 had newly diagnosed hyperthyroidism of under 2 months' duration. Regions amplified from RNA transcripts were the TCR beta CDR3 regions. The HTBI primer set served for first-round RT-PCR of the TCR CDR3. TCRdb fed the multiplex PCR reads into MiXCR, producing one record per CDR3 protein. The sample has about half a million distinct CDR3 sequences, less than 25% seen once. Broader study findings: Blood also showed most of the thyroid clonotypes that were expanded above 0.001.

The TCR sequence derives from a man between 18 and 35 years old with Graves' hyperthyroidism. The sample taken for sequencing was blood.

CDR3 nucleotide sequence: TGTGCCAGCAGATCTATGGCAGTCTACGAGCAGTACTTC. Encoded protein: CASRSMAVYEQYF. The chain links TRBV28 to TRBJ2-7, with D unclear. The germline V gene encodes CDR1 MDHEN and CDR2 SYDVKM. Between the trimmed V and J ends, which lost 6 bases and 3 bases, there was a span of 12 bases. The CDR3 is made up of 13 amino acids. Together with reference TRBV28 and TRBJ2-7, the CDR3 gives the full variable domain: DVKVTQSSRYLVKRTGEKVFLECVQDMDHENMFWYRQDPGLGLRLIYFSYDVKMKEKGDIPEGYSVSREKKERFSLILESASTNQTSMYLCASRSMAVYEQYFGPGTRLTVT.